This T cell receptor (beta chain) is drawn from a study of T cells in Graves' hyperthyroidism and ophthalmopathy. Template material for amplifying TCR beta CDR3 regions consisted of RNA transcripts. When the TCR CDR3 underwent first-round RT-PCR, the HTBI primer set was used. One entry per CDR3 protein results from TCRdb running MiXCR on the multiplex PCR reads. The sample lists under 300,000 distinct CDR3 sequences, less than 30% occurring once. The CDR3 is 13 residues long. CDR1 is DFQATT and CDR2 is SNEGSKA in the germline V gene (reference sequence). After removal of 7 bases from V and 3 bases from J, the junction contained 9 bases not matched to a gene.

This clonotype originated in a man in his forties with Graves' hyperthyroidism that later progressed to Graves' ophthalmopathy. V is TRBV20-1 and J is TRBJ2-7, with 7 bases that match TRBD2. Sequenced: blood. CDR3 nucleotide sequence: TGCAGTGGAAACAGCGGGGCCCTCTACGAGCAGTACTTC. Amino acid sequence: CSGNSGALYEQYF.